The following is a TCR beta chain sequence with its context. Its cognate antigen is unknown. This record comes from a study of blood T cells in healthy people across ages. Overall study results and limits: It was not possible, with unsorted PBMCs, to conclusively compare naive and antigen-experienced cells. Estimates drawn from one million T cells were deemed to understate diversity.

Then a second PCR, running about 6 to 11 cycles, was carried out with a sample-barcoded 5' primer and a J-beta primer mix. Each CDR3 protein gets one entry after TCRdb re-called the 5' RACE reads with MiXCR. In the table there are 540,000 or so distinct CDR3 sequences, about 25% of which are singletons. This sample was also put to use in a study of T cells of mothers and their children. This second study notes: Reads obtained per mother exceeded 10 million TCR beta CDR3 reads, with 3 million to 3.5 million obtained per child.

This TCR was recovered from a boy aged 5-17 years in good health. The sample comprised blood.

CDR3 protein: CASSPGQGAGQPQHF. The CDR3 DNA reads as TGTGCCAGCAGCCCCGGTCAGGGGGCGGGTCAGCCCCAGCATTTT. The V gene is TRBV7-9, the J gene TRBJ1-5; 8 nucleotides line up with TRBD1. CDR1 SEHNR and CDR2 FQNEAQ come from the germline V gene (reference sequence). J gave up 6 bases and V 5 bases, and 9 bases lay outside the gene matches. The CDR3 sequence is 15 residues long.